The clone carrying this T cell receptor (beta chain) occurred a few times. Researchers took RNA transcripts and amplified TCR beta CDR3 regions from them. The workflow started with a first-round RT-PCR run with HTBI primers and then moved on to a second-round multiplex PCR. From the multiplex PCR reads, TCRdb called clonotypes with MiXCR, one entry per CDR3 protein. This table has approximately 460,000 distinct CDR3 sequences, approximately 15% appearing once. These data originate in a study of Graves' ophthalmopathy and Graves' hyperthyroidism. The overall study: At the time of initial diagnosis and before any treatment, peripheral blood was collected.

Sequenced material: blood. The receptor comes from a woman aged 25 to 39 with Graves' ophthalmopathy.

CDR3 DNA: TGTGCCAGCACCCTGGGACAGCTGACCTACGAGCAGTACTTC. This codes for CASTLGQLTYEQYF. V and J are TRBV6-2 or TRBV6-3 and TRBJ2-7; 7 positions agree with TRBD1. This CDR3 is 14 amino acids long. Per the germline V gene, CDR1 is MNHEY and CDR2 is SVGEGT. V shed 7 bases, J shed 2 bases, and the junction held 8 bases outside the gene matches.